The 24 T cell receptor beta chains below were found in one sample sequenced in a study of beta chain features in type 1 diabetes. As every portion of the isolated RNA was reverse transcribed, the sequencing read expressed TCRB transcripts. TCRdb's copy holds only in-frame clones and misses some; the assay was immunoSEQ multiplex PCR. This sample has tens of thousands of clones, with 25% to 35% found just once. What was sequenced was stem cell memory CD4+ T cells from blood. All receptors derive from a woman between 18 and 29 years old in good health.

The chain has TRBV6-5 and TRBJ1-5, with 8 bases matching TRBD1. Losses at the gene ends were 4 bases for V and 10 bases for J; bases not matched to a gene: 9. CDR3 length: 14 amino acids. The germline V gene encodes CDR1 MNHEY and CDR2 SVGAGI. CDR3 sequence: CASSFSTGVGPQHF. The CDR3 DNA reads as TGTGCCAGCAGTTTCTCGACAGGGGTAGGACCCCAGCATTTT.

The chain carries TRBV7-3 and TRBJ2-3; 9 bases are a match to TRBD2. The CDR3 contains 17 residues. Unmatched junction bases numbered 11, after V lost 5 bases and J lost 2 bases. CDR1 is SGHTA and CDR2 is FQGTGA in the germline V gene. The chain's CDR3 is CASSAGLLAGHTDTQYF. The CDR3 DNA reads TGTGCCAGCAGCGCCGGATTGCTAGCGGGGCACACAGATACGCAGTATTTT.

The rearrangement joins TRBV12-5 to TRBJ1-2; D unclear. V was shortened by 0 bases and J by 6 bases, with 8 bases between the two germline ends. This CDR3 region has 13 residues. Per germline, CDR1 LGHNT and CDR2 FRNRAP. The DNA for the CDR3 is TGTGCTAGTGGTTTGGTCGTAGAGGATGGCTACACCTTC. Its protein is CASGLVVEDGYTF.

This clone was counted a few times. The genes are TRBV19 and TRBJ1-5, with 9 bases that match TRBD1. Germline loops: CDR1 LNHDA, CDR2 SQIVND (reference sequence). There are 14 residues in the CDR3. V was pared by 4 bases and J by 5 bases, with 3 bases of the junction left unmatched. As DNA, the CDR3 is TGTGCCAGTAGTACGGACAGGGGAGATCAGCCCCAGCATTTT. Amino acid sequence: CASSTDRGDQPQHF. Full variable domain (rest looked up from reference TRBV19 and TRBJ1-5): DGGITQSPKYLFRKEGQNVTLSCEQNLNHDAMYWYRQDPGQGLRLIYYSQIVNDFQKGDIAEGYSVSREKKESFPLTVTSAQKNPTAFYLCASSTDRGDQPQHFGDGTRLSIL.

The CDR3 spells CAWTLDSRRGYTF. CDR3 sequence (DNA): TGTGCCTGGACCTTGGACAGCCGACGCGGCTACACCTTC. This chain uses TRBV30 with TRBJ1-2; maybe TRBD1 (6 bases). V was trimmed by 4 bases and J by 8 bases, leaving 17 bases between them. The CDR3 contains 13 residues. The germline V gene has CDR1 GTSNPN and CDR2 SVGIG (reference sequence).

The J gene is TRBJ1-5, the V gene TRBV2; the match to TRBD1 covers 9 bases. CDR1 is SNHLY and CDR2 is FYNNEI in the germline V gene. The CDR3 spans 16 residues. The ends lost 6 bases at V and 0 bases at J; junction bases unmatched: 6. The CDR3 is CASREDRGHSNQPQHF. The CDR3 bases are TGTGCCAGCAGGGAGGACAGGGGTCATAGCAATCAGCCCCAGCATTTT.

This chain joins TRBV5-1 and TRBJ2-2; maybe TRBD1 (5 bases). CDR3 length equals 17 residues. The germline V gene has CDR1 SGHRS and CDR2 YFSETQ. The V end was cut by 4 bases, the J end by 0 bases, with 16 bases between. The CDR3 spells CASSPTASTSNTGELFF. CDR3 coding DNA: TGCGCCAGCAGCCCGACAGCCTCGACGTCGAACACCGGGGAGCTGTTTTTT.

The V call is TRBV4-2, the J call TRBJ2-3; the D gene is possibly TRBD1 (5 bases). The CDR3 extends over 14 amino acids. Trimming took 0 bases from V and 6 from J, leaving 10 bases between them. The germline gives CDR1 LGHNA, CDR2 YNFKEQ. CDR3 DNA sequence: TGTGCCAGCAGCCAAGATCCAGCAGGGGATACGCAGTATTTT. Its translation is CASSQDPAGDTQYF.

This clone showed up just a few times. V gene TRBV10-3 combines with J gene TRBJ2-7, with TRBD1 as a possible D gene (6 bases). Trimming pared 0 bases from V and 2 bases from J, leaving 11 bases between. The CDR3 extends over 15 amino acids. Germline assignment: CDR1 ENHRY and CDR2 SYGVKD. CDR3 sequence: CAISESTGATYEQYF. The CDR3 coding sequence is TGTGCCATCAGTGAGTCGACAGGAGCCACCTACGAGCAGTACTTC.

This clone has only a few counts. This chain uses TRBV30 with TRBJ2-3; 8 positions agree with TRBD1. The CDR3 consists of 14 residues. J was trimmed by 8 bases and V by 3 bases; bases with no gene match: 10. Germline lookup yields CDR1 GTSNPN and CDR2 SVGIG (reference sequence). The CDR3 coding sequence is TGTGCCTGGAGGCGGGACAGGTGGGGAGGTACGCAGTATTTT. Protein sequence: CAWRRDRWGGTQYF.

This clone was seen a handful of times. This chain joins TRBV29-1 and TRBJ2-7, with 10 positions matching TRBD2. Trimming at V came to 4 bases and at J to 4 bases, leaving 13 bases not matched to a gene. CDR1 is SQVTM and CDR2 is ANQGSEA in the germline V gene. CDR3 length equals 16 residues. CDR3 sequence reads: CSVVASGRANQYEQYF. CDR3 bases: TGCAGCGTTGTGGCTAGCGGGAGAGCCAACCAGTACGAGCAGTACTTC.

In regard to this clone: Compared with germline, one end of the junction differs, possibly owing to a read error. The chain couples TRBV6-1 to TRBJ2-1; 7 bases map to TRBD1. The CDR3 sequence is 17 residues long. Germline values: CDR1 MNHNS, CDR2 SASEGT. For the CDR3, the DNA is TGTGCCATCAGTGAGAGCGAGTGGGGACAGAGAAACAATGAGCAGTTCTTC. It yields the protein CAISESEWGQRNNEQFF.

The chain links TRBV6-1 to TRBJ2-7; 8 positions agree with TRBD2. Germline CDR1 is MNHNS and CDR2 is SASEGT. Germline trimming cut 4 bases from V and 2 bases from J; bases unmatched to any gene: 10. The CDR3 consists of 16 residues. In DNA form, the CDR3 reads TGTGCCAGCAGTGTTGCTAGCGGGTCACCCACCTACGAGCAGTACTTC. Protein sequence: CASSVASGSPTYEQYF.

The V and J genes are TRBV28 and TRBJ1-2, with 8 positions matching TRBD1. The length of the CDR3 is 13 residues. V was clipped by 7 bases and J by 4 bases; unmatched bases: 5. Germline CDR1 is MDHEN and CDR2 is SYDVKM. The CDR3 nucleotides are TGTGCCAGCATACAGGGGGGCGGCTATGGCTACACCTTC. Translation gives CASIQGGGYGYTF.

This clone was counted many times. The J gene is TRBJ2-7, the V gene TRBV29-1; D may be TRBD1 (6 bases). There are 11 residues in the CDR3. The V end was cut by 5 bases, the J end by 7 bases, with 12 bases between. Germline V CDR1 and CDR2: SQVTM, ANQGSEA. CDR3 region: CSVSDRGEQYF. CDR3 DNA: TGCAGCGTTTCGGACAGAGGAGAGCAGTACTTC.

The genes are TRBV4-1 and TRBJ2-5, with D maybe TRBD1 (5 bases). This CDR3 is 15 amino acids long. The germline gives CDR1 MGHRA, CDR2 YSYEKL. V gave up 3 bases and J gave up 5 bases, with 16 bases separating them. CDR3 amino acids: CASSQVQGLGETQYF. The CDR3 nucleotides read TGCGCCAGCAGCCAGGTGCAGGGCCTCGGGGAGACCCAGTACTTC.

The genes are TRBV5-4 and TRBJ2-5, with D possibly TRBD1 on 6 matching bases. The CDR3 runs 15 residues. CDR1 and CDR2 from the germline V gene are SGHNT and YYREEE (reference sequence). The V gene lost 5 bases and the J gene lost 1 base, with 15 bases spanning the gap. CDR3 region: CASRPSGVPQETQYF. CDR3 in DNA: TGTGCCAGCAGACCGTCAGGGGTTCCCCAAGAGACCCAGTACTTC.

This clone was picked up a small number of times. The chain joins TRBV4-2 to TRBJ2-1; TRBD2 aligns across 11 bases. The CDR3 length is 16 residues. Germline V gives CDR1 LGHNA, CDR2 YNFKEQ. V was clipped by 4 bases and J by 8 bases; unmatched bases: 10. The CDR3 nucleotides are TGTGCCAGCAGCCCCGGGACTAGCGGAACCCGGGATGAGCAGTTCTTC. Amino acid sequence: CASSPGTSGTRDEQFF.

This clone was detected a few times. The rearrangement links TRBV4-1 to TRBJ2-2; 11 bases fit TRBD2. CDR1 is MGHRA, CDR2 YSYEKL, per germline. Trimming removed 1 base from V and 4 bases from J; junction bases left unmatched: 5. The CDR3 sequence is 17 residues long. The CDR3 protein is CASSQVILAGATGELFF. The CDR3 nucleotides read TGCGCCAGCAGCCAAGTAATACTAGCGGGGGCCACCGGGGAGCTGTTTTTT.

V usage is TRBV6-5 and J usage is TRBJ1-6; 10 bases match TRBD1. The V gene end was trimmed by 4 bases and the J gene end by 1 base; junction bases not matched to a gene: 1. Per germline, CDR1 MNHEY and CDR2 SVGAGI. The CDR3 loop spans 16 amino acids. DNA of the CDR3: TGTGCCAGCAGTTTGGACAGGGGGTCCTATAATTCACCCCTCCACTTT. Translated, it gives CASSLDRGSYNSPLHF.

This clone was picked up a small number of times. The rearrangement links TRBV7-2 to TRBJ1-4; possibly TRBD1 for D (5 bases). Germline CDR1 reads SGHTA; CDR2 reads FQGNSA. CDR3 size: 15 residues. V lost 2 bases, J lost 10 bases, and 17 bases lay in between. CDR3 DNA: TGTGCCAGCAGCTTAAGGGGCGTGGGGCTTGCAAAACTGTTTTTT. Translation gives CASSLRGVGLAKLFF.

This clone was counted a few times. CDR3 amino acids: CASSLGQNYEQYF. CDR3 bases: TGCGCCAGCAGCTTGGGACAGAACTACGAGCAGTACTTC. The rearrangement joins TRBV5-1 to TRBJ2-7; a weak D match, TRBD1 (5 bases). The length of the CDR3 is 13 residues. Germline V gene lookup returns CDR1 SGHRS and CDR2 YFSETQ. The V end lost 0 bases, the J end lost 3 bases, and 7 bases lay between the germline ends.

This clone has more than one count but fewer than ten. This sequence joins TRBV7-2 and TRBJ2-1; 7 nucleotides line up with TRBD2. The CDR3 runs to 15 residues. The V gene's germline CDR1 is SGHTA and CDR2 FQGNSA. Trimming took 2 bases from V and 6 from J; bases not matched to a gene: 7. CDR3 DNA sequence: TGTGCCAGCAGCTTATCCGGGGGGTATAGCAATGAGCAGTTCTTC. Residues: CASSLSGGYSNEQFF.

The chain combines TRBV2 with TRBJ2-2; D may be TRBD1 (5 bases). CDR1 and CDR2 from the germline V gene are SNHLY and FYNNEI. This CDR3 comprises 14 residues. V lost 6 bases and J 5 bases, leaving 13 bases between the germline ends. Here the CDR3 DNA reads TGTGCCAGCAGCAAGGGGCCCTTTACCGGGGAGCTGTTTTTT. It specifies CASSKGPFTGELFF.